Described below is a single TCR beta chain sequence and its context. Germline CDR1 SQVTM, CDR2 ANQGSEA. Trimming took 0 bases from V and 4 from J, leaving 9 bases between them. This CDR3 is 14 amino acids long. This specimen belongs to a study of blood T cell repertoires in COVID-19. Across the study: Acute and convalescent COVID-19 specimens originated in the United States, Italy and Spain. In each case, the material was cDNA or gDNA derived from T cells, B-cell-depleted T cells, or PBMCs.

Under the authors' procedure: Quantification of nucleated cells was approximated via reference gene primer amplification. Profiled with immunoSEQ multiplex PCR; TCRdb holds only in-frame clones, not every one. D and trimming come from the DNA, and the V and J calls and clone size come from that table. There are 150,000 to 200,000 clones in the sample; around 77% occur only once, and 17% lies in the top ten. This sequence originates from a man in his 60s with active or convalescent COVID-19. The material sequenced was peripheral blood. The V call is TRBV29-1, the J call TRBJ2-2; the D is unclear. In DNA form, the CDR3 reads TGCAGCGTTGAAGATCTTACAATCACCGGGGAGCTGTTTTTT. Its translation: CSVEDLTITGELFF.